Listed below are T cell receptor beta chains from one sample, sequenced in a study of CD8 T cells in Susac syndrome. TCRdb re-derived calls from the immunoSEQ multiplex PCR reads in MiXCR, one entry per CDR3 protein. The sample yields about 100,000 distinct CDR3 sequences, roughly 96% seen once. Input material: CD8+ T cells from PBMCs. These receptors were taken from a human donor with Susac syndrome. Each CDR3 is given with its conserved first and last residue. The D gene is left open where the match is weak.

J gene | V gene | D gene | CDR3 DNA | CDR3 protein
TRBJ2-1 | TRBV9 | . | TGTGCCAGCAGTCTGGGGGGAAGTTTGGGTGAGCAGTTCTTC | CASSLGGSLGEQFF
TRBJ2-7 | TRBV6-6 | . | TGTGCCAGCAGTCACACCTACGAGCAGTACTTC | CASSHTYEQYF
TRBJ2-5 | TRBV5-1 | . | TGCGCCAGCAGCTTAAAACCCGCGGAGACCCAGTACTTC | CASSLKPAETQYF
TRBJ1-1 | TRBV5-1 | . | TGCGCCAGCAGCTTGGCCATCAACACTGAAGCTTTCTTT | CASSLAINTEAFF
TRBJ2-5 | TRBV3-1 | . | TGTGCCAGCAGCCAAGATAGCTACCAAGAGACCCAGTACTTC | CASSQDSYQETQYF
TRBJ1-5 | TRBV29-1 | TRBD1 | TGCAGCGTTTACCTGACAGGGGACAATCAGCCCCAGCATTTT | CSVYLTGDNQPQHF
TRBJ1-1 | TRBV4-1 | . | TGCGCCAGCAGCCGTCCGGGACAACTGACTGAAGCTTTCTTT | CASSRPGQLTEAFF
TRBJ1-1 | TRBV19 | . | TGTGCCAGTAGCCCCTTCGGGGCCTACACTGAAGCTTTCTTT | CASSPFGAYTEAFF
TRBJ2-7 | TRBV2 | . | TGTGCCAGCAGTGAGGGAACACGAAGCCTCTACGAGCAGTACTTC | CASSEGTRSLYEQYF
TRBJ2-3 | TRBV29-1 | TRBD2 | TGCAGCGTTGGCCGTAGTAGCGGGGCAGATACGCAGTATTTT | CSVGRSSGADTQYF
TRBJ2-3 | TRBV20-1 | TRBD2 | TGCAGTGCTGTCCGACTAGCGGGAGGGCGCGATACGCAGTATTTT | CSAVRLAGGRDTQYF
TRBJ2-3 | TRBV4-1 | TRBD1 | TGCGCCAGCAGCGTCATCAGACAGGGGGGAACAGATACGCAGTATTTT | CASSVIRQGGTDTQYF
TRBJ2-1 | TRBV7-2 | TRBD2 | TGTGCCAGCAGCTTAGCCCGGACTAGGGACTACAATGAGCAGTTCTTC | CASSLARTRDYNEQFF
TRBJ2-1 | TRBV29-1 | . | TGCAGCGTTACCACGAGGGGCGATGAGCAGTTCTTC | CSVTTRGDEQFF